A single sample gave rise to the 20 T cell receptor beta chains below, sequenced in a study of cytomegalovirus exposure and HLA in healthy donors. Libraries were prepared by immunoSEQ multiplex PCR; TCRdb keeps only in-frame clonotypes and omits some of them. The sample has approximately 65,000 clones; about 90% are singletons. The sequenced sample consisted of PBMCs. The receptor source for this set is a man aged 18-30 years in good health and CMV-seronegative.

The V and J genes are TRBV7-2 and TRBJ2-7; TRBD2 matches 10 bases. The J segment lost 7 bases and the V segment lost 5 bases, leaving 11 bases of the junction unmatched. Germline CDR1 is SGHTA and CDR2 is FQGNSA. The CDR3 consists of 15 residues. In DNA form, the CDR3 reads TGTGCCAGCAGCCATGACGAGACTAGCGGGTATGAGCAGTACTTC. It is translated as CASSHDETSGYEQYF.

The chain combines TRBV28 with TRBJ2-7; D is uncertain. Trimming removed 6 bases from V and 0 bases from J, with 12 bases in between. This CDR3 is built from 14 residues. The germline CDR1 and CDR2 sequences are MDHEN and SYDVKM. The CDR3 nucleotides read TGTGCCAGCAGCCCGACTGGAAGCTCCTACGAGCAGTACTTC. It is translated as CASSPTGSSYEQYF. Variable domain in full (rest from reference TRBV28 and TRBJ2-7): DVKVTQSSRYLVKRTGEKVFLECVQDMDHENMFWYRQDPGLGLRLIYFSYDVKMKEKGDIPEGYSVSREKKERFSLILESASTNQTSMYLCASSPTGSSYEQYFGPGTRLTVT.

The chain combines TRBV30 with TRBJ2-1; 13 bases line up with TRBD2. The trim removed 5 bases at V and 0 bases at J, leaving 7 bases unmatched. The CDR3 length is 17 residues. The germline V gene has CDR1 GTSNPN and CDR2 SVGIG (reference sequence). The CDR3 region has the DNA TGTGCCTGGTCGACGGGACTAGCGGGGCCCTCCTACAATGAGCAGTTCTTC. Translating gives CAWSTGLAGPSYNEQFF.

The chain has TRBV5-1 and TRBJ2-1, with D unclear. The CDR3 extends over 15 amino acids. Germline V gene sequence: CDR1 SGHRS, CDR2 YFSETQ. Trimming pared 1 base from V and 0 bases from J, leaving 8 bases between. The CDR3 here is CASSLMESSYNEQFF. For the CDR3, the DNA is TGCGCCAGCAGCTTGATGGAGAGCTCCTACAATGAGCAGTTCTTC.

The rearrangement joins TRBV5-8 to TRBJ1-2, with D perhaps TRBD1 (6 bases). The CDR3 totals 13 residues. The V gene lost 1 base and the J gene lost 8 bases, with 12 bases spanning the gap. The germline V gene encodes CDR1 SGHTS and CDR2 YDEGEE. Here the CDR3 DNA reads TGTGCCAGCAGCTTGCCAGGGGTTGAGGGCTACACCTTC. Its protein is CASSLPGVEGYTF.

The count of this clone is one. The rearrangement links TRBV28 to TRBJ2-7, with D perhaps matching TRBD1 (6 bases). The CDR3 loop spans 15 amino acids. Germline V gives CDR1 MDHEN, CDR2 SYDVKM. With 3 bases removed from V and 1 base from J, the gap between germline ends came to 13 bases. The CDR3 protein is CASSFLRGHSYEQYF. The CDR3, as DNA: TGTGCCAGCAGTTTTCTACGGGGACATTCCTACGAGCAGTACTTC.

This chain links TRBV19 with TRBJ2-1, with a tentative D call TRBD2 (6 bases). This CDR3 is built from 14 residues. Germline assignment: CDR1 LNHDA and CDR2 SQIVND (reference sequence). V was trimmed by 3 bases and J by 8 bases, leaving 14 bases between them. This CDR3 is CASSIGLHDYEQFF. CDR3 DNA sequence: TGTGCCAGTAGTATCGGACTACATGACTATGAGCAGTTCTTC.

V is TRBV6-5 and J is TRBJ2-7, with unresolved D. The CDR3 runs 15 residues. V was cut by 0 bases and J by 1 base, with 10 bases left in between. From germline, CDR1 is MNHEY and CDR2 SVGAGI. CDR3 DNA sequence: TGTGCCAGCAGTTACTCAAGATTCGGTTCCTACGAGCAGTACTTC. Translated, it gives CASSYSRFGSYEQYF.

This rearrangement joins TRBV5-1 to TRBJ1-1; a possible D gene is TRBD1 (6 bases). The germline CDR1 and CDR2 sequences are SGHRS and YFSETQ. The CDR3 consists of 14 residues. V was cut by 2 bases and J by 1 base, with 9 bases left in between. The CDR3 sequence is CASSFLDRNTEAFF. The CDR3 nucleotides are TGCGCCAGCAGCTTCCTGGACAGGAACACTGAAGCTTTCTTT.

J is TRBJ2-1 and V is TRBV11-3; D is possibly TRBD2 (5 bases). The V and J ends lost 5 bases and 4 bases respectively, with 9 bases between them. This CDR3 spans 13 amino acids. The germline V gene has CDR1 SGHNT and CDR2 YENEEA. The CDR3 is CASSPRGYNEQFF. In DNA form, the CDR3 reads TGTGCCAGCAGCCCCCGGGGTTACAATGAGCAGTTCTTC.

V is TRBV7-3 and J is TRBJ2-1, with 10 bases matching TRBD2. Trimming took 5 bases from V and 3 from J; bases not matched to a gene: 4. Germline V gene data show CDR1 as SGHTA and CDR2 as FQGTGA. This CDR3 contains 15 residues. CDR3 nucleotide sequence: TGTGCCAGCAGCACCGGACTAGCGGTCTACAATGAGCAGTTCTTC. Encoded protein: CASSTGLAVYNEQFF.

This sequence joins TRBV9 and TRBJ1-2, with TRBD1 matching over 9 bases. Per germline, CDR1 SGDLS and CDR2 YYNGEE. The CDR3 is 14 amino acids. Trimming cost V 3 bases and J 3 bases; bases outside gene matches: 3. Here the CDR3 reads CASSAGQGYYGYTF. The CDR3, as DNA: TGTGCCAGCAGCGCCGGACAGGGGTACTATGGCTACACCTTC.

V is TRBV6-6 and J is TRBJ1-5, with D hard to call. This CDR3 has 12 amino acids. V lost 3 bases and J 7 bases, leaving 7 bases between the germline ends. Germline CDR1 and CDR2: MNHNY and SVGAGI (reference sequence). This CDR3 is CASSYPGQPQHF. CDR3 nucleotide sequence: TGTGCCAGCAGTTATCCAGGACAGCCCCAGCATTTT.

This sequence joins TRBV19 and TRBJ2-1; possible D gene TRBD2, 6 bases. Trimming left V 2 bases short and J 9 bases short, with 11 bases between. The CDR3 runs to 13 residues. From germline, CDR1 is LNHDA and CDR2 SQIVND (reference sequence). The CDR3 region has the DNA TGTGCCAGTAGTATACTCGGAGGGACTGAGCAGTTCTTC. It is translated as CASSILGGTEQFF.

CDR3 loop: CASSYPVLNTEAFF. The CDR3, as DNA: TGTGCCAGCAGTTACCCGGTCTTGAACACTGAAGCTTTCTTT. The rearrangement links TRBV28 to TRBJ1-1, with no clear D. The germline V and J ends were trimmed by 4 bases and 0 bases, with 9 bases remaining between them. The germline V gene encodes CDR1 MDHEN and CDR2 SYDVKM. CDR3 size: 14 residues.

V gene TRBV6-6 combines with J gene TRBJ1-3; weak D call: TRBD1 (5 bases). CDR1 is MNHNY and CDR2 is SVGAGI in the germline V gene (reference sequence). V was cut by 3 bases and J by 2 bases, with 8 bases left in between. The CDR3 has 14 amino acids. CDR3 DNA sequence: TGTGCCAGCAGTTATGGGGGGGCTGGAAACACCATATATTTT. Amino acid sequence: CASSYGGAGNTIYF.

The chain recombines TRBV4-2 with TRBJ2-7, with no clear D. The CDR3 sequence is 14 residues long. V was clipped by 2 bases and J by 4 bases, with 12 bases between them. Per the germline V gene, CDR1 is LGHNA and CDR2 is YNFKEQ. CDR3 region: CASSQPGSPYEQYF. The CDR3, as DNA: TGTGCCAGCAGCCAACCCGGTTCTCCTTACGAGCAGTACTTC.

V is TRBV7-2 and J is TRBJ2-7; TRBD2 aligns across 8 bases. The germline gives CDR1 SGHTA, CDR2 FQGNSA. The CDR3 is 14 amino acids. V dropped 3 bases and J dropped 3; count of bases not matched to a gene: 4. The CDR3 sequence: CASSFLAGGYEQYF. The CDR3 coding sequence is TGTGCCAGCAGCTTTCTCGCGGGGGGCTACGAGCAGTACTTC. Full variable domain (remainder filled in from reference TRBV7-2 and TRBJ2-7): GAGVSQSPSNKVTEKGKDVELRCDPISGHTALYWYRQSLGQGLEFLIYFQGNSAPDKSGLPSDRFSAERTGGSVSTLTIQRTQQEDSAVYLCASSFLAGGYEQYFGPGTRLTVT.

The V and J genes are TRBV4-2 and TRBJ2-2; 8 bases align to TRBD2. Germline V gives CDR1 LGHNA, CDR2 YNFKEQ. This CDR3 comprises 16 residues. The ends lost 2 bases at V and 5 bases at J; junction bases unmatched: 7. The DNA for the CDR3 is TGTGCCAGCAGCCAACGGAGCGGGAGTGGAACCGGGGAGCTGTTTTTT. Translated: CASSQRSGSGTGELFF.

This clone was seen just once. V is TRBV29-1 and J is TRBJ1-1; D perhaps matches TRBD1 (6 bases). Trimming took off 3 bases at V and 2 bases at J, with 16 bases between the two ends. CDR3 length: 15 residues. Germline lookup yields CDR1 SQVTM and CDR2 ANQGSEA. DNA of the CDR3: TGCAGCGTTGATCCGAGGGGGAATAGAAACACTGAAGCTTTCTTT. This gives the protein CSVDPRGNRNTEAFF. The full variable domain, in which reference TRBV29-1 and TRBJ1-1 provide the parts outside the CDR3, is SAVISQKPSRDICQRGTSLTIQCQVDSQVTMMFWYRQQPGQSLTLIATANQGSEATYESGFVIDKFPISRPNLTFSTLTVSNMSPEDSSIYLCSVDPRGNRNTEAFFGQGTRLTVV.